These 16 T cell receptor beta chains originate from one sample sequenced in a study of cytotoxic CD8 clonotypes in ibrutinib-treated CLL. Some clones are missing from TCRdb's copy, which holds only in-frame ones; the method was immunoSEQ multiplex PCR. The data contain approximately 150,000 clones, around 80% of them singletons. The sequencing used PBMCs, collected after 24 months of ibrutinib treatment. The receptors derive from a human donor with chronic lymphocytic leukemia.

J is TRBJ2-7 and V is TRBV6-5; 7 bases align to TRBD1. This CDR3 contains 15 residues. The junction had 8 bases not matched to a gene; V was cut back by 6 bases and J by 0 bases. Per the germline V gene, CDR1 is MNHEY and CDR2 is SVGAGI. The chain's CDR3 is CASRSTRTGSYEQYF. CDR3 nucleotides: TGTGCCAGCAGGTCCACCCGGACAGGCTCCTACGAGCAGTACTTC.

The rearrangement joins TRBV7-3 to TRBJ2-1; a possible D gene is TRBD1 (5 bases). V lost 5 bases and J lost 7, with 18 bases in between. This CDR3 region has 15 residues. Looked up from germline, CDR1 is SGHTA and CDR2 is FQGTGA. The CDR3 here is CASSPTLSRTNEQFF. Here the CDR3 DNA reads TGTGCCAGCAGCCCCACCCTAAGTAGGACAAATGAGCAGTTCTTC.

The V and J genes are TRBV9 and TRBJ1-2, with 9 bases lining up with TRBD1. V was pared by 3 bases and J by 8 bases, with 11 bases of the junction left unmatched. The CDR3 totals 15 residues. Germline V gene sequence: CDR1 SGDLS, CDR2 YYNGEE. CDR3 DNA sequence: TGTGCCAGCAGCGGCCCCCGGACAGGGGTGAAGGGCTACACCTTC. Its translation: CASSGPRTGVKGYTF.

J is TRBJ1-2 and V is TRBV5-1, with a weak D call TRBD1 (6 bases). V lost 3 bases and J lost 1, with 16 bases in between. This CDR3 spans 16 amino acids. Germline V gives CDR1 SGHRS, CDR2 YFSETQ. The CDR3 is CASSSRGGGGNYGYTF. The CDR3 DNA reads TGCGCCAGCAGCTCCCGGGGCGGAGGGGGTAACTATGGCTACACCTTC.

This rearrangement joins TRBV5-5 to TRBJ1-6, with no clear D. Germline V CDR1 and CDR2: SGHKS, YYEKEE (reference sequence). Trimming cost V 0 bases and J 0 bases, with 4 bases left between them. The CDR3 extends over 15 amino acids. CDR3 coding DNA: TGTGCCAGCAGCTTGGCGGCCTCCTATAATTCACCCCTCCACTTT. This gives the protein CASSLAASYNSPLHF.

The V call is TRBV7-6, the J call TRBJ1-4, with D maybe TRBD1 (5 bases). V lost 2 bases, J lost 0 bases, and 13 bases lay in between. CDR1 and CDR2 from the germline V gene are SGHVS and FNYEAQ. The CDR3 sequence is 17 residues long. The chain's CDR3 is CASSLRAGPTTNEKLFF. In DNA, the CDR3 is TGTGCCAGCAGCTTAAGGGCAGGGCCCACAACTAATGAAAAACTGTTTTTT.

The chain has TRBV5-6 and TRBJ1-5; a weak D match, TRBD1 (6 bases). Trimming took off 4 bases at V and 7 bases at J, with 18 bases between the two ends. Per germline, CDR1 SGHDT and CDR2 YYEEEE. The CDR3 length is 15 residues. For the CDR3, the DNA is TGTGCCAGCAGCCACTACACAGGGTTCGGGCAGCCCCAGCATTTT. This encodes CASSHYTGFGQPQHF.

The gene calls are TRBV18 and TRBJ1-4; TRBD1 is a possible D gene (6 bases). CDR1 and CDR2 (germline): KGHSH, LQKENI. The CDR3 has 17 amino acids. Trimming took 2 bases from V and 3 from J, leaving 16 bases between them. CDR3 sequence: CASSPWSQGRANEKLFF. The CDR3 DNA sequence: TGTGCCAGCTCACCATGGTCGCAGGGGCGAGCTAATGAAAAACTGTTTTTT.

V and J are TRBV30 and TRBJ1-2; D is perhaps TRBD1 (6 bases). Germline CDR1 GTSNPN, CDR2 SVGIG (reference sequence). V dropped 3 bases and J dropped 0 bases, with 11 bases sitting between them. This CDR3 region has 14 residues. CDR3 region: CAWSLGGSNYGYTF. The DNA of the CDR3 is TGTGCCTGGAGCTTAGGGGGGTCTAACTATGGCTACACCTTC.

This clone came up a few times. This chain uses TRBV5-1 with TRBJ1-5, with 8 bases identical to TRBD1. This CDR3 has 14 amino acids. V was clipped by 4 bases and J by 4 bases; unmatched bases: 4. Germline V CDR1 and CDR2: SGHRS, YFSETQ. The CDR3 DNA is TGCGCCAGCAGCCCGGGACAGGAGAATCAGCCCCAGCATTTT. Protein sequence: CASSPGQENQPQHF.

Remarks on this clone: One junction end does not reproduce the germline sequence, and a read error may be involved. The CDR3 spells CASRLASGRGDTQYF. As DNA, the CDR3 is TGTGCCAGCCGTTTGGCGAGCGGGAGGGGAGATACGCAGTATTTT. The gene calls are TRBV28 and TRBJ2-3, with TRBD2 identical over 10 bases. The germline CDR1 and CDR2 sequences are MDHEN and SYDVKM. The CDR3 spans 15 residues. The variable domain in full, completed from reference TRBV28 and TRBJ2-3, reads DVKVTQSSRYLVKRTGEKVFLECVQDMDHENMFWYRQDPGLGLRLIYFSYDVKMKEKGDIPEGYSVSREKKERFSLILESASTNQTSMYLCASRLASGRGDTQYFGPGTRLTVL.

This clone has just one count. V is TRBV9 and J is TRBJ2-5; 8 bases are a match to TRBD2. Looked up from germline, CDR1 is SGDLS and CDR2 is YYNGEE. The CDR3 runs to 16 residues. J gave up 0 bases and V 3 bases, and 7 bases lay outside the gene matches. CDR3 nucleotides: TGTGCCAGCAGCGCGGGAGGGGGGTTTTACCAAGAGACCCAGTACTTC. Protein sequence: CASSAGGGFYQETQYF.

The rearrangement joins TRBV27 to TRBJ2-3; maybe TRBD2 (6 bases). CDR3 length: 17 amino acids. V dropped 3 bases and J dropped 0 bases, with 16 bases sitting between them. Germline CDR1 and CDR2: MNHEY and SMNVEV (reference sequence). The CDR3: CASSLGFAGRSTDTQYF. CDR3 DNA sequence: TGTGCCAGCAGTTTGGGATTTGCGGGGAGAAGCACAGATACGCAGTATTTT.

CDR3 region: CACSRIRETQYF. The CDR3 nucleotides are TGTGCCTGCTCCAGGATTCGAGAGACCCAGTACTTC. The genes are TRBV30 and TRBJ2-5; no clear D gene. Germline CDR1 is GTSNPN and CDR2 is SVGIG (reference sequence). V lost 6 bases, J lost 4 bases, and 12 bases lay in between. The CDR3 has 12 residues.

The chain is built from TRBV28 and TRBJ2-2, with D hard to call. Germline-derived CDR1 and CDR2 are MDHEN and SYDVKM. The CDR3 is made up of 13 amino acids. V was shortened by 2 bases and J by 2 bases, with 3 bases between the two germline ends. This CDR3 reads CASSLLNTGELFF. In nucleotides, the CDR3 is TGTGCCAGCAGTTTACTTAACACCGGGGAGCTGTTTTTT.

The V and J genes are TRBV2 and TRBJ2-3, with 12 bases aligning to TRBD2. CDR1 is SNHLY and CDR2 is FYNNEI in the germline V gene. The CDR3 is 19 residues long. Trimming took 6 bases from V and 0 from J; bases not matched to a gene: 13. Written as DNA, the CDR3 is TGTGCCAGCAGCGAAACCCAAACTAGCGGGGGGTATAGCACAGATACGCAGTATTTT. Protein sequence: CASSETQTSGGYSTDTQYF. The variable domain in full, completed from reference TRBV2 and TRBJ2-3, reads EPEVTQTPSHQVTQMGQEVILRCVPISNHLYFYWYRQILGQKVEFLVSFYNNEISEKSEIFDDQFSVERPDGSNFTLKIRSTKLEDSAMYFCASSETQTSGGYSTDTQYFGPGTRLTVL.